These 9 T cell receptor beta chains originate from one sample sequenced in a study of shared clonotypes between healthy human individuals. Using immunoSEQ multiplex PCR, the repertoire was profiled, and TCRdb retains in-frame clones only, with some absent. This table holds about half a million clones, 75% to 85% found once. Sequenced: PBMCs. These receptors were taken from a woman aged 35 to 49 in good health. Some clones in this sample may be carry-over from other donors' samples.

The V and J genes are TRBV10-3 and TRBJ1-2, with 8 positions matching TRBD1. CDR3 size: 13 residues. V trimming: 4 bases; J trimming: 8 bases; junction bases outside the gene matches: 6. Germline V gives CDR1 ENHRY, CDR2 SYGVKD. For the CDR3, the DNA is TGTGCCATCAGTGCCGGACAGGGCAGGGGCTACACCTTC. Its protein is CAISAGQGRGYTF.

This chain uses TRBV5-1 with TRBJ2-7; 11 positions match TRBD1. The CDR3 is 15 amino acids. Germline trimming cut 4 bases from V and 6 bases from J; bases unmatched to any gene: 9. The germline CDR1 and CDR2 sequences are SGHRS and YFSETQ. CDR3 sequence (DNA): TGCGCCAGCAGCGGACGGACAGGGGGCGAGTTCGAGCAGTACTTC. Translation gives CASSGRTGGEFEQYF.

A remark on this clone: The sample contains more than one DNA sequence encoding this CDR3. The CDR3 nucleotides read TGTGCCAGCAGCTTGGACGGCGGGGAGCTGTTTTTT. Translating it yields CASSLDGGELFF. The rearrangement joins TRBV5-8 to TRBJ2-2; no definite D call. The CDR3 is 12 amino acids. Per the germline V gene, CDR1 is SGHTS and CDR2 is YDEGEE. V lost 0 bases, J lost 7 bases, and 4 bases lay in between.

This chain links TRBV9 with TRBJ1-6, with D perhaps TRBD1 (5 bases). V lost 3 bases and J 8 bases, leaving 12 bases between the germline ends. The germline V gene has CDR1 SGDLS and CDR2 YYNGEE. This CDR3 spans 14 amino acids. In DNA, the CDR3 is TGTGCCAGCAGCGAACGGGTGGGGGATTCACCCCTCCACTTT. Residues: CASSERVGDSPLHF.

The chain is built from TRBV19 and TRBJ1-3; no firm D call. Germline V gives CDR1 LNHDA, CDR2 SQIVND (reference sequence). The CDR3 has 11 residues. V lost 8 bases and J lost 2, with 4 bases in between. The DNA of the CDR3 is TGTGCCAGTGCTACTGGAAACACCATATATTTT. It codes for CASATGNTIYF.

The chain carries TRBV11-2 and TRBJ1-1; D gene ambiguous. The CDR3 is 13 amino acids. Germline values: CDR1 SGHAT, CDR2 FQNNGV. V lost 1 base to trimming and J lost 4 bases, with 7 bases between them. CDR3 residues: CASSLAAFTEAFF. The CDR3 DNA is TGTGCCAGCAGCTTAGCGGCATTCACTGAAGCTTTCTTT.

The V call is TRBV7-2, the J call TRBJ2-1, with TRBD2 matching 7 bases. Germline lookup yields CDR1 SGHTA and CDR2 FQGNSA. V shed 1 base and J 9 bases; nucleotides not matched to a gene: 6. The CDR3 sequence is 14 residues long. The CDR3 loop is CASSLGEASGEQFF. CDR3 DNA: TGTGCCAGCAGCTTAGGGGAAGCTAGCGGTGAGCAGTTCTTC. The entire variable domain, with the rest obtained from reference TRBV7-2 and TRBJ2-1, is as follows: GAGVSQSPSNKVTEKGKDVELRCDPISGHTALYWYRQSLGQGLEFLIYFQGNSAPDKSGLPSDRFSAERTGGSVSTLTIQRTQQEDSAVYLCASSLGEASGEQFFGPGTRLTVL.

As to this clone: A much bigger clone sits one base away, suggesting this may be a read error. The CDR3 nucleotides are TGTGCCTGGCAAAAAGGCCGCTCTGAAAACACCATATATTTT. It encodes CAWQKGRSENTIYF. This chain uses TRBV30 with TRBJ1-3; D unclear. The CDR3 covers 14 residues. Germline V gives CDR1 GTSNPN, CDR2 SVGIG (reference sequence).

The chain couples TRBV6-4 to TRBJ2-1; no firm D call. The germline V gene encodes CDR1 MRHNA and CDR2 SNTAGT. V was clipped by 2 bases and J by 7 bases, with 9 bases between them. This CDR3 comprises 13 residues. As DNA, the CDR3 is TGTGCCAGCAGTGACGTAGCCACAAATGAGCAGTTCTTC. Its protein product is CASSDVATNEQFF.